The 29 T cell receptor beta chains given below trace back to one sample, sequenced in a study of cytomegalovirus exposure and HLA in healthy donors. Primers for the PCR totalled 60 Vbeta and 13 Jbeta. Profiling relied on immunoSEQ multiplex PCR, and the TCRdb table lists in-frame clones only, not all of them. The table lists some 190,000 clones, approximately 87% of them singletons, with over 1% in the top ten. Specimen: PBMCs. The receptors stem from a man aged 25 to 40 in good health and CMV-seronegative.

The table lists this clone with a count of one. This chain links TRBV27 with TRBJ1-1; D not certain. The CDR3 spans 14 residues. The V and J ends lost 6 bases and 0 bases respectively, with 11 bases between them. Germline CDR1 reads MNHEY; CDR2 reads SMNVEV (reference sequence). This CDR3 is CASSSSGMNTEAFF. For the CDR3, the DNA is TGTGCCAGCAGCTCCTCGGGGATGAACACTGAAGCTTTCTTT.

This chain joins TRBV7-2 and TRBJ1-5; 9 positions agree with TRBD1. The CDR3 consists of 15 residues. V shed 4 bases, J shed 2 bases, and the junction held 3 bases outside the gene matches. Germline V gene lookup returns CDR1 SGHTA and CDR2 FQGNSA. The CDR3 nucleotides read TGTGCCAGCAGCTCGGGACAGGGAGGCAATCAGCCCCAGCATTTT. This translates into CASSSGQGGNQPQHF.

The chain has TRBV6-5 and TRBJ1-2; no definite D call. V was cut by 6 bases and J by 5 bases, with 19 bases left in between. The germline CDR1 and CDR2 sequences are MNHEY and SVGAGI. This CDR3 region has 15 residues. The CDR3 sequence is CASRNPAGGLYGYTF. The CDR3 DNA reads TGTGCCAGCAGAAACCCCGCGGGAGGGTTATATGGCTACACCTTC.

The genes are TRBV4-1 and TRBJ2-3, with 12 bases fitting TRBD2. Germline CDR1 reads MGHRA; CDR2 reads YSYEKL. V trimming: 4 bases; J trimming: 5 bases; junction bases outside the gene matches: 4. This CDR3 contains 15 residues. For the CDR3, the DNA is TGCGCCAGCAGCCCACTAGCGGGGGGTTTAGATACGCAGTATTTT. Amino acids: CASSPLAGGLDTQYF.

This clone was observed once. The V call is TRBV11-3, the J call TRBJ2-1; D might be TRBD2 (6 bases). CDR1 and CDR2 (germline): SGHNT, YENEEA. Trimming removed 5 bases from V and 9 bases from J, with 23 bases in between. The CDR3 loop spans 16 amino acids. The CDR3 DNA reads as TGTGCCAGCAGCCCTAGCCCTGGGGGTTGGGGGGTTGAGCAGTTCTTC. Its translation is CASSPSPGGWGVEQFF.

CDR3 bases: TGTGCCAGCAGCTTAGACGCGGGGGTCTACACCTTC. Its protein product is CASSLDAGVYTF. This chain uses TRBV7-2 with TRBJ1-2, with a possible D match to TRBD1 (5 bases). The CDR3 totals 12 residues. The germline V gene has CDR1 SGHTA and CDR2 FQGNSA. The ends were cut back, 1 base at V and 10 bases at J, with 10 bases in the middle.

This chain uses TRBV19 with TRBJ2-7; D perhaps matches TRBD2 (7 bases). Trimming took off 5 bases at V and 4 bases at J, with 12 bases between the two ends. Germline CDR1 reads LNHDA; CDR2 reads SQIVND (reference sequence). The CDR3 totals 13 residues. CDR3 bases: TGTGCCAGTAGTGACGGGGGGCCTTACGAGCAGTACTTC. The encoded protein is CASSDGGPYEQYF.

This clone was recorded once. CDR3 DNA sequence: TGTGCCAGCAGCTCCCCTGGCCGACAGGGATACGAGCAGTACTTC. Amino acids: CASSSPGRQGYEQYF. The J gene is TRBJ2-7, the V gene TRBV11-2; 7 nucleotides match TRBD1. This CDR3 spans 15 amino acids. J gave up 4 bases and V 4 bases, and 10 bases lay outside the gene matches. Looked up from germline, CDR1 is SGHAT and CDR2 is FQNNGV.

The CDR3 protein is CASSVRNRDRGPSNQPQHF. For the CDR3, the DNA is TGTGCCAGCAGCGTGAGAAACCGGGACAGGGGGCCTAGCAATCAGCCCCAGCATTTT. This chain uses TRBV9 with TRBJ1-5; TRBD1 matches at 12 bases. This CDR3 has 19 amino acids. Losses at the gene ends were 2 bases for V and 0 bases for J; bases not matched to a gene: 9. The germline gives CDR1 SGDLS, CDR2 YYNGEE.

The chain has TRBV30 and TRBJ2-4, with D maybe TRBD2 (6 bases). V was clipped by 3 bases and J by 6 bases, with 6 bases between them. CDR1 GTSNPN and CDR2 SVGIG come from the germline V gene (reference sequence). The CDR3 is 11 amino acids. CDR3 in amino acids: CAWRGGNIQYF. Here the CDR3 DNA reads TGTGCCTGGAGGGGGGGAAACATTCAGTACTTC.

The count of this clone is one. J is TRBJ2-7 and V is TRBV27, with TRBD2 matching 11 bases. The V gene's germline CDR1 is MNHEY and CDR2 SMNVEV (reference sequence). V shed 5 bases, J shed 4 bases, and the junction held 7 bases outside the gene matches. The CDR3 is 15 amino acids. CDR3 DNA sequence: TGTGCCAGCAGTCTACGGACTAGCGGGTGGTACGAGCAGTACTTC. Protein sequence: CASSLRTSGWYEQYF.

The chain couples TRBV18 to TRBJ2-2, with D possibly being TRBD1 (5 bases). The CDR3 spans 15 residues. Trimming shortened V by 3 bases and J by 7 bases, and 15 bases separated the two germline ends. Per germline, CDR1 KGHSH and CDR2 LQKENI. Here the CDR3 DNA reads TGTGCCAGCTCACCGACTGGTCAGGGCGGCGGGGAGCTGTTTTTT. Translating gives CASSPTGQGGGELFF.

This chain connects TRBV28 to TRBJ1-2, with a possible D match to TRBD1 (5 bases). V was trimmed by 10 bases and J by 3 bases, leaving 12 bases between them. Looked up from germline, CDR1 is MDHEN and CDR2 is SYDVKM. The CDR3 has 12 residues. CDR3 DNA sequence: TGTGCCACCTTTGGGGGGGACTATGGCTACACCTTC. Translation gives CATFGGDYGYTF.

The chain has TRBV7-9 and TRBJ2-1, with TRBD2 identical over 7 bases. Trimming took 3 bases from V and 2 from J; bases not matched to a gene: 16. CDR3 length: 19 residues. CDR1 SEHNR and CDR2 FQNEAQ come from the germline V gene (reference sequence). CDR3 protein: CASSFVGGAGRTTYNEQFF. The CDR3 DNA sequence: TGTGCCAGCAGCTTTGTAGGAGGGGCCGGGAGGACGACCTACAATGAGCAGTTCTTC.

This sequence joins TRBV30 and TRBJ1-6; 7 bases map to TRBD1. Looked up from germline, CDR1 is GTSNPN and CDR2 is SVGIG (reference sequence). This CDR3 is 14 amino acids long. V shed 2 bases and J 10 bases; nucleotides not matched to a gene: 8. Here the CDR3 reads CAWSPYPGGSPLHF. The CDR3 DNA follows: TGTGCCTGGAGTCCTTACCCAGGGGGATCACCCCTCCACTTT. The full variable domain, in which reference TRBV30 and TRBJ1-6 provide the parts outside the CDR3, is SQTIHQWPATLVQPVGSPLSLECTVEGTSNPNLYWYRQAAGRGLQLLFYSVGIGQISSEVPQNLSASRPQDRQFILSSKKLLLSDSGFYLCAWSPYPGGSPLHFGNGTRLTVT.

In DNA, the CDR3 is TGTGCCAGCAGTTTCGGGGGTGCGCGCGAGCAGTTCTTC. This encodes CASSFGGAREQFF. The chain is built from TRBV28 and TRBJ2-1, with a possible D match to TRBD2 (6 bases). Germline loops: CDR1 MDHEN, CDR2 SYDVKM. The CDR3 covers 13 residues. With 3 bases removed from V and 10 bases from J, the gap between germline ends came to 13 bases.

J is TRBJ2-7 and V is TRBV7-2; TRBD1 might be the D (6 bases). The CDR3 is 15 residues long. Germline V CDR1 and CDR2: SGHTA, FQGNSA. The V and J ends lost 5 bases and 5 bases respectively, with 19 bases between them. CDR3 nucleotide sequence: TGTGCCAGCAGCCTCCTGGGACACTGGTCGGACGAGCAGTACTTC. Protein: CASSLLGHWSDEQYF. Looking up the rest from reference TRBV7-2 and TRBJ2-7 gives the full variable domain: GAGVSQSPSNKVTEKGKDVELRCDPISGHTALYWYRQSLGQGLEFLIYFQGNSAPDKSGLPSDRFSAERTGGSVSTLTIQRTQQEDSAVYLCASSLLGHWSDEQYFGPGTRLTVT.

The chain combines TRBV6-5 with TRBJ1-5, with TRBD1 matching over 7 bases. CDR1 MNHEY and CDR2 SVGAGI come from the germline V gene. V dropped 5 bases and J dropped 3; count of bases not matched to a gene: 4. CDR3 length: 14 residues. CDR3 bases: TGTGCCAGCAGTATCAGGGGGGACAATCAGCCCCAGCATTTT. This sequence encodes CASSIRGDNQPQHF.

This sequence joins TRBV6-5 and TRBJ1-5; 7 nucleotides line up with TRBD1. Germline CDR1 and CDR2: MNHEY and SVGAGI. The CDR3 sequence is 13 residues long. Trimming removed 0 bases from V and 15 bases from J; junction bases left unmatched: 8. The CDR3 DNA is TGTGCCAGCAGTTACTCAGCGACAGGGACAAGGCATTTT. Protein: CASSYSATGTRHF.

The sample holds one count of this clone. V and J are TRBV7-9 and TRBJ1-4, with D perhaps matching TRBD1 (5 bases). V was cut by 1 base and J by 7 bases, with 10 bases left in between. The germline CDR1 and CDR2 sequences are SEHNR and FQNEAQ (reference sequence). The CDR3 has 14 amino acids. This CDR3 is CASSLVGGGEKLFF. CDR3 in DNA: TGTGCCAGCAGCTTAGTGGGGGGAGGTGAAAAACTGTTTTTT. Supplemented by reference TRBV7-9 and TRBJ1-4, the full variable domain reads DTGVSQNPRHKITKRGQNVTFRCDPISEHNRLYWYRQTLGQGPEFLTYFQNEAQLEKSRLLSDRFSAERPKGSFSTLEIQRTEQGDSAMYLCASSLVGGGEKLFFGSGTQLSVL.

The rearrangement joins TRBV11-2 to TRBJ2-7, with 11 nucleotides matching TRBD2. J gave up 3 bases and V 1 base, and 2 bases lay outside the gene matches. CDR3 length: 15 residues. CDR1 SGHAT and CDR2 FQNNGV come from the germline V gene. CDR3 sequence reads: CASSLGTSGFYEQYF. DNA for the CDR3: TGTGCCAGCAGCTTAGGGACTAGCGGGTTCTACGAGCAGTACTTC.

With regard to this clone: The same CDR3 arises from other DNA sequences in this sample as well. The rearrangement links TRBV19 to TRBJ2-1; TRBD1 agrees at 10 bases. CDR1 is LNHDA and CDR2 is SQIVND in the germline V gene (reference sequence). This CDR3 comprises 15 residues. J gave up 4 bases and V 5 bases, and 5 bases lay outside the gene matches. The CDR3 spells CASSPGTGDYNEQFF. Here the CDR3 DNA reads TGTGCCAGTAGTCCCGGGACAGGGGATTACAATGAGCAGTTCTTC.

CDR3 in DNA: TGTGCCACCAGCAGGACGCTGACAGGGCTCCAAGAGACCCAGTACTTC. As protein: CATSRTLTGLQETQYF. The rearrangement joins TRBV15 to TRBJ2-5, with 7 bases identical to TRBD1. V dropped 3 bases and J dropped 1; count of bases not matched to a gene: 8. Germline values: CDR1 LNHNV, CDR2 YYDKDF (reference sequence). The CDR3 is 16 residues long.

V is TRBV27 and J is TRBJ1-4; TRBD1 matches 8 bases. After removal of 2 bases from V and 8 bases from J, the junction contained 13 bases not matched to a gene. The CDR3 totals 17 residues. Per germline, CDR1 MNHEY and CDR2 SMNVEV (reference sequence). CDR3 DNA sequence: TGTGCCAGCAGTTTAAGGGCTGTGACAGGGGTAGAAGAAAAACTGTTTTTT. Encoded protein: CASSLRAVTGVEEKLFF.

The V call is TRBV5-6, the J call TRBJ2-1; D is undetermined. The CDR3 covers 15 residues. In germline, CDR1 is SGHDT, CDR2 YYEEEE. V lost 1 base, J lost 5 bases, and 13 bases lay in between. CDR3 residues: CASSLWQTGDNEQFF. CDR3 nucleotide sequence: TGTGCCAGCAGCTTGTGGCAAACCGGAGACAATGAGCAGTTCTTC.

The CDR3 coding sequence is TGTGCCAGCAGAAAGGGACAGCCCCTGGATAACTATGGCTACACCTTC. Protein: CASRKGQPLDNYGYTF. The gene calls are TRBV5-6 and TRBJ1-2, with 7 bases aligning to TRBD1. The CDR3 totals 16 residues. V was pared by 5 bases and J by 1 base, with 11 bases of the junction left unmatched. Germline V gene data show CDR1 as SGHDT and CDR2 as YYEEEE. The variable domain in full, completed from reference TRBV5-6 and TRBJ1-2, reads DAGVTQSPTHLIKTRGQQVTLRCSPKSGHDTVSWYQQALGQGPQFIFQYYEEEERQRGNFPDRFSGHQFPNYSSELNVNALLLGDSALYLCASRKGQPLDNYGYTFGSGTRLTVV.

This rearrangement joins TRBV7-2 to TRBJ2-3; D perhaps matches TRBD2 (5 bases). CDR1 is SGHTA and CDR2 is FQGNSA in the germline V gene. The V and J ends lost 2 bases and 2 bases respectively, with 17 bases between them. This CDR3 spans 17 amino acids. The chain's CDR3 is CASSLRGGVAYTDTQYF. The CDR3 DNA sequence: TGTGCCAGCAGCTTACGAGGAGGCGTAGCCTACACAGATACGCAGTATTTT.

The chain employs TRBV4-1 and TRBJ2-7; 10 bases line up with TRBD1. V dropped 3 bases and J dropped 5; count of bases not matched to a gene: 4. The CDR3 has 14 residues. Germline CDR1 and CDR2: MGHRA and YSYEKL. This CDR3 reads CASSQGQGSHEQYF. CDR3 DNA sequence: TGCGCCAGCAGCCAGGGACAGGGGAGCCACGAGCAGTACTTC.

The rearrangement links TRBV4-1 to TRBJ2-7, with D possibly matching TRBD2 (6 bases). V lost 1 base and J lost 4, with 8 bases in between. Germline CDR1 reads MGHRA; CDR2 reads YSYEKL. The CDR3 has 13 residues. CDR3 nucleotides: TGCGCCAGCAGCCAAGGCGGAGGGTACGAGCAGTACTTC. Translating gives CASSQGGGYEQYF.